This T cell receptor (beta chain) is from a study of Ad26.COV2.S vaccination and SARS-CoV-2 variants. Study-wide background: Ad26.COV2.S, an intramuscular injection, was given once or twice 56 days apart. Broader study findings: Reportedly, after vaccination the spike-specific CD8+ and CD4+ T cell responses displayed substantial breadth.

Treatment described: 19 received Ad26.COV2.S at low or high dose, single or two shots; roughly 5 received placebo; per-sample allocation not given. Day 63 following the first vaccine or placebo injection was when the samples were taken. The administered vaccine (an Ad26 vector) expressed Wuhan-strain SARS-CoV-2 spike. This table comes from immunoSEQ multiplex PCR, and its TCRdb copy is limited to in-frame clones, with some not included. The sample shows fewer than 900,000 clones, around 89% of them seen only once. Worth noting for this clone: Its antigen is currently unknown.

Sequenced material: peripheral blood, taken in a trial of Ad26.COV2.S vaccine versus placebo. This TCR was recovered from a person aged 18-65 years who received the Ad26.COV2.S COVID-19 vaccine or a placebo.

CDR3 DNA sequence: TGCGCCAGCAGTGAAGGGGCTAGCGCGAGGCAGTATTTT. Amino acids: CASSEGASARQYF. The chain links TRBV10-1 to TRBJ2-3, with D perhaps matching TRBD2 (6 bases). The germline V gene encodes CDR1 WNHNN and CDR2 SYGVQD (reference sequence). Trimming left V 3 bases short and J 11 bases short, with 15 bases between. This CDR3 has 13 residues.